Given below is one T cell receptor (beta chain) in context. Antigen specificity is unknown. This record belongs to a study of CXCR3-negative and CXCR3-positive naive CD8 T cells. Whole-study results and caveats: Cryopreserved cells partially lost CXCR3 expression, and fresh PBMCs were used in most assays.

Germline CDR1 reads SEHNR; CDR2 reads FQNEAQ (reference sequence). This CDR3 has 12 amino acids. UMI-tagged TRB cDNA libraries were built via 5' RACE. TCRdb reprocessed the 5' RACE reads and keeps a single row for each CDR3 protein, giving no DNA. This repertoire includes more than 20,000 distinct CDR3 sequences. The sequencing input was naive CXCR3- CD8+ T cells from blood. Noted subset: CD45RO-CCR7+CD27+CD95- naive CD8+ T cells lacking CXCR3 (TNR3-). This receptor was obtained from a human donor in good health. Some clones in this sample may be carry-over from other donors' samples. The V call is TRBV7-9, the J call TRBJ2-7. CDR3 amino acids: CASSLAFGGQYF.